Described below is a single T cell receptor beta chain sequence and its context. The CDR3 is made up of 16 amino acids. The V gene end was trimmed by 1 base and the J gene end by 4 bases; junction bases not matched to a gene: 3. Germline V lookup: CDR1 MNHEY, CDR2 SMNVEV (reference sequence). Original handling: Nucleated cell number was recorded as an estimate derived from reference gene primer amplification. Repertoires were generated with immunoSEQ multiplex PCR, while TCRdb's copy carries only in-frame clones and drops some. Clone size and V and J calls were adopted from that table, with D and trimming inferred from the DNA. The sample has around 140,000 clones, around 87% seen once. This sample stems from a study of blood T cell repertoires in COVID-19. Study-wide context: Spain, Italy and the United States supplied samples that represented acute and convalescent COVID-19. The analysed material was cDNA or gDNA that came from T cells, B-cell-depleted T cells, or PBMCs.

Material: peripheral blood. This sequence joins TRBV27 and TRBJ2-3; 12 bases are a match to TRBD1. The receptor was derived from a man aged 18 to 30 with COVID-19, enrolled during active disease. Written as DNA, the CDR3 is TGTGCCAGCAGTTTATTGGGGACAGGGGGCTCAGATACGCAGTATTTT. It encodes CASSLLGTGGSDTQYF.